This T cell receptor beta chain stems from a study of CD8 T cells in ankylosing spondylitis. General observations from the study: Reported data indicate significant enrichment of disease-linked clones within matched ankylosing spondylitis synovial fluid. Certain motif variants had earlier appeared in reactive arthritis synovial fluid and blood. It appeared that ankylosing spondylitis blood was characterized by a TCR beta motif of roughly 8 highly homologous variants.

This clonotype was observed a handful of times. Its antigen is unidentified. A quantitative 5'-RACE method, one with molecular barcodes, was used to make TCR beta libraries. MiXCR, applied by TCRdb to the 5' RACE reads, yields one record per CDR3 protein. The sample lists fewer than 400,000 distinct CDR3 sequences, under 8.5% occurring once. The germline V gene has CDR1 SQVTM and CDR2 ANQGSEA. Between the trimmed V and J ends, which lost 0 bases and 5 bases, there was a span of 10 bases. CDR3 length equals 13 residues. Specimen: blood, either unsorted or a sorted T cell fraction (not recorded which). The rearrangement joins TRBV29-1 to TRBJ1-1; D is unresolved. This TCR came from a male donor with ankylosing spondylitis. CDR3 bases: TGCAGCGTTGAAGATATCGCCGGGACTGAAGCTTTCTTT. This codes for CSVEDIAGTEAFF.